The 25 T cell receptor beta chains reported below all come from one sample, sequenced in a study of T cells in Graves' hyperthyroidism and ophthalmopathy. TCR beta CDR3 regions were amplified from RNA transcripts. Using the HTBI primer set, a first-round RT-PCR was run on the TCR CDR3. Using its own MiXCR run on the multiplex PCR reads, TCRdb lists one record per CDR3 protein. The data show some 620,000 distinct CDR3 sequences, with around 16% seen just once and around 4% held by the top ten. Input material: blood. These receptors were obtained from a woman in her 30s with Graves' hyperthyroidism.

This clonotype was detected many times. The V call is TRBV28, the J call TRBJ2-7, with D possibly being TRBD2 (9 bases). CDR1 is MDHEN, CDR2 SYDVKM, per germline. V was trimmed by 8 bases and J by 4 bases, leaving 21 bases between them. The CDR3 is 15 amino acids. In DNA form, the CDR3 reads TGTGCCAGCTGCAAACCTAGCGGGACAGGTTACGAGCAGTACTTC. Its translation: CASCKPSGTGYEQYF.

The sample holds a few counts of this clonotype. The chain employs TRBV20-1 and TRBJ1-1; TRBD1 agrees at 7 bases. Germline values: CDR1 DFQATT, CDR2 SNEGSKA (reference sequence). V lost 3 bases and J lost 1; bases outside the gene matches: 14. This CDR3 is 17 amino acids long. Here the CDR3 reads CSASPQFMGTENTEAFF. The CDR3 DNA follows: TGCAGTGCTAGCCCCCAATTTATGGGGACAGAGAACACTGAAGCTTTCTTT.

This clonotype was counted ten times or more. This chain joins TRBV2 and TRBJ2-7, with 7 bases identical to TRBD2. Germline V gives CDR1 SNHLY, CDR2 FYNNEI. With V trimmed by 6 bases and J by 5 bases, 10 bases remained unmatched. The CDR3 consists of 14 residues. CDR3 sequence reads: CASRGTIGKNEQYF. The CDR3 nucleotides are TGTGCCAGCAGAGGGACTATCGGAAAGAACGAGCAGTACTTC.

The table lists this clonotype with a few counts. The rearrangement uses TRBV4-3 and TRBJ2-3; D possibly corresponds to TRBD2 (6 bases). Per the germline V gene, CDR1 is LGHNA and CDR2 is YSLEER. V lost 0 bases to trimming and J lost 0 bases, with 10 bases between them. The CDR3 loop spans 16 amino acids. CDR3 coding DNA: TGCGCCAGCAGCCAAGATCGAGCGGGTAGCACAGATACGCAGTATTTT. As protein: CASSQDRAGSTDTQYF.

Remarks on this clonotype: A single base separates this from a much larger clone, so it may be a read error. The V and J genes are TRBV5-1 and TRBJ2-2; the D gene is possibly TRBD2 (5 bases). V dropped 4 bases and J dropped 4 bases, with 14 bases sitting between them. Germline loops: CDR1 SGHRS, CDR2 YFSETQ. CDR3 size: 15 residues. CDR3 in amino acids: CASSMVTGSTGELFF. CDR3 nucleotides: TGCGCCAGCAGCATGGTTACGGGAAGCACCGGGGAGCTGTTTTTT. The variable domain in full, with the rest retrieved from reference TRBV5-1 and TRBJ2-2, is KAGVTQTPRYLIKTRGQQVTLSCSPISGHRSVSWYQQTPGQGLQFLFEYFSETQRNKGNFPGRFSGRQFSNSRSEMNVSTLELGDSALYLCASSMVTGSTGELFFGEGSRLTVL.

This clonotype was recorded many times. The V gene is TRBV11-2, the J gene TRBJ1-2; 7 nucleotides match TRBD1. The V segment lost 4 bases and the J segment 5 bases; nucleotides outside the gene matches: 4. The germline gives CDR1 SGHAT, CDR2 FQNNGV. The CDR3 totals 13 residues. In nucleotides, the CDR3 is TGTGCCAGCAGCTGGACAGGCCGATATGGCTACACCTTC. Encoded protein: CASSWTGRYGYTF.

The chain uses TRBV6-2 or TRBV6-3 and TRBJ2-3, with D maybe TRBD2 (5 bases). Per the germline V gene, CDR1 is MNHEY and CDR2 is SVGEGT. V dropped 5 bases and J dropped 5 bases, with 14 bases sitting between them. This CDR3 contains 14 residues. The CDR3, as DNA: TGTGCCAGCAGTACTAGGTGGATGGGAGATACGCAGTATTTT. It yields the protein CASSTRWMGDTQYF.

This clonotype was seen at least ten times. This sequence joins TRBV27 and TRBJ2-3, with a possible D match to TRBD2 (6 bases). The tail of the sequence fits TRBJ2-7 better, so the J call may be wrong. In germline, CDR1 is MNHEY, CDR2 SMNVEV (reference sequence). CDR3 length: 11 amino acids. The DNA of the CDR3 is TGTGCCAGCAGTTATAGCGGCACGCAGTACTTC. Its protein is CASSYSGTQYF.

This clonotype occurred a few times. The chain couples TRBV30 to TRBJ2-2, with D possibly being TRBD1 (5 bases). The CDR3 covers 14 residues. Per the germline V gene, CDR1 is GTSNPN and CDR2 is SVGIG (reference sequence). V was shortened by 3 bases and J by 5 bases, with 13 bases between the two germline ends. The CDR3 reads CAWRTAFGTGELFF. The CDR3 nucleotides read TGTGCCTGGAGGACAGCCTTTGGGACCGGGGAGCTGTTTTTT. The complete variable domain, with remaining parts taken from reference TRBV30 and TRBJ2-2, reads SQTIHQWPATLVQPVGSPLSLECTVEGTSNPNLYWYRQAAGRGLQLLFYSVGIGQISSEVPQNLSASRPQDRQFILSSKKLLLSDSGFYLCAWRTAFGTGELFFGEGSRLTVL.

The chain combines TRBV19 with TRBJ2-2; D possibly corresponds to TRBD1 (6 bases). Per the germline V gene, CDR1 is LNHDA and CDR2 is SQIVND (reference sequence). The CDR3 is 14 amino acids. With 7 bases removed from V and 1 base from J, the gap between germline ends came to 10 bases. The CDR3, as DNA: TGTGCCAGTAACCCGACAGGGAACACCGGGGAGCTGTTTTTT. Translating it yields CASNPTGNTGELFF. Looking up the rest from reference TRBV19 and TRBJ2-2 gives the full variable domain: DGGITQSPKYLFRKEGQNVTLSCEQNLNHDAMYWYRQDPGQGLRLIYYSQIVNDFQKGDIAEGYSVSREKKESFPLTVTSAQKNPTAFYLCASNPTGNTGELFFGEGSRLTVL.

This CDR3 reads CASSPSGSKNSPLHF. The CDR3, as DNA: TGTGCCAGCAGCCCCTCCGGGAGTAAAAATTCACCCCTCCACTTT. The V and J genes are TRBV7-3 and TRBJ1-6, with D unresolved. V lost 5 bases and J 7 bases, leaving 15 bases between the germline ends. CDR3 length: 15 amino acids. Germline-derived CDR1 and CDR2 are SGHTA and FQGTGA.

This clonotype has ten or more counts. The chain has TRBV5-1 and TRBJ2-3, with D possibly matching TRBD2 (5 bases). With 6 bases removed from V and 7 bases from J, the gap between germline ends came to 18 bases. Germline V lookup: CDR1 SGHRS, CDR2 YFSETQ. The CDR3 extends over 14 amino acids. CDR3 in DNA: TGCGCCAGCACTCAGATGAGTGGGGAGCATACGCAGTATTTT. It yields the protein CASTQMSGEHTQYF. Using reference TRBV5-1 and TRBJ2-3 for the parts outside the CDR3, the full variable domain is KAGVTQTPRYLIKTRGQQVTLSCSPISGHRSVSWYQQTPGQGLQFLFEYFSETQRNKGNFPGRFSGRQFSNSRSEMNVSTLELGDSALYLCASTQMSGEHTQYFGPGTRLTVL.

This clonotype was seen ten or more times. The CDR3 sequence: CASSSSGNQPQHF. DNA of the CDR3: TGTGCCAGCAGCTCATCAGGCAATCAGCCCCAGCATTTT. The chain has TRBV27 and TRBJ1-5, with D hard to call. V shed 6 bases and J shed 2 bases, with 8 bases lying between them. Germline V gives CDR1 MNHEY, CDR2 SMNVEV (reference sequence). The CDR3 is 13 amino acids.

This clonotype was recorded many times. V and J are TRBV28 and TRBJ2-5, with TRBD2 identical over 8 bases. Germline-derived CDR1 and CDR2 are MDHEN and SYDVKM. V trimming: 2 bases; J trimming: 4 bases; junction bases outside the gene matches: 6. CDR3 length equals 15 residues. CDR3 amino acids: CASSLVGTRRETQYF. The CDR3 DNA reads TGTGCCAGCAGTTTAGTAGGGACTAGGAGAGAGACCCAGTACTTC.

This clonotype showed up many times. The rearrangement uses TRBV28 and TRBJ2-3, with a tentative D call TRBD2 (6 bases). CDR3 size: 15 residues. Germline lookup yields CDR1 MDHEN and CDR2 SYDVKM. With 4 bases removed from V and 2 bases from J, the gap between germline ends came to 13 bases. This chain's CDR3 is CASSSGSGYTDTQYF. Written as DNA, the CDR3 is TGTGCCAGCAGTTCCGGGAGCGGTTACACAGATACGCAGTATTTT.

V gene TRBV7-9 combines with J gene TRBJ1-4, with D hard to call. V shed 5 bases and J shed 7 bases, with 20 bases lying between them. The CDR3 spans 16 residues. Germline V gives CDR1 SEHNR, CDR2 FQNEAQ (reference sequence). The CDR3 nucleotides read TGTGCCAGCAGCGCCATCCCGGGTCTGGGCTCTGAAAAACTGTTTTTT. The encoded protein is CASSAIPGLGSEKLFF.

This clonotype has a count of ten or more. This chain joins TRBV20-1 and TRBJ2-1; TRBD2 matches 13 bases. V shed 5 bases, J shed 3 bases, and the junction held 7 bases outside the gene matches. Germline loops: CDR1 DFQATT, CDR2 SNEGSKA (reference sequence). This CDR3 spans 16 amino acids. The CDR3 sequence is CSASPGLAGHYNEQFF. CDR3 DNA sequence: TGCAGTGCTTCCCCGGGACTAGCGGGACACTACAATGAGCAGTTCTTC.

This clonotype was seen only a few times. This chain connects TRBV4-1 to TRBJ2-7; tentatively, D is TRBD1 (6 bases). This CDR3 is 14 amino acids long. V was pared by 2 bases and J by 1 base, with 9 bases between. Germline V lookup: CDR1 MGHRA, CDR2 YSYEKL. The CDR3 DNA reads TGCGCCAGCAGCCAAATCAGGGGTTCCTACGAGCAGTACTTC. Translating it yields CASSQIRGSYEQYF.

The chain carries TRBV10-1 and TRBJ2-6; the match to TRBD1 covers 8 bases. V trimming: 6 bases; J trimming: 0 bases; junction bases outside the gene matches: 16. Germline-derived CDR1 and CDR2 are WNHNN and SYGVQD (reference sequence). The CDR3 runs to 20 residues. The CDR3: CASRGDSGQGFTSGANVLTF. In DNA form, the CDR3 reads TGCGCCAGCAGAGGGGACTCAGGACAGGGATTTACCTCTGGGGCCAACGTCCTGACTTTC.

This sequence joins TRBV19 and TRBJ2-7; 14 bases align to TRBD2. The germline V gene has CDR1 LNHDA and CDR2 SQIVND (reference sequence). The CDR3 runs to 18 residues. V was clipped by 6 bases and J by 3 bases; unmatched bases: 13. The CDR3: CASSHTTGTSGRDYEQYF. In nucleotides, the CDR3 is TGTGCCAGTAGCCATACGACAGGGACTAGCGGGAGAGACTACGAGCAGTACTTC.

This clonotype was detected ten times or more. This chain links TRBV30 with TRBJ2-3; D may be TRBD1 or TRBD2 (5 bases each). V lost 5 bases and J 2 bases, leaving 17 bases between the germline ends. CDR1 is GTSNPN and CDR2 is SVGIG in the germline V gene (reference sequence). The CDR3 loop spans 15 amino acids. The DNA for the CDR3 is TGTGCCTGGGCTGACGGGGCCCATATCACAGATACGCAGTATTTT. Translated: CAWADGAHITDTQYF.

The chain is built from TRBV3-1 and TRBJ2-7, with a weak D call TRBD1 (6 bases). Germline CDR1 and CDR2: LGHDT and YNNKEL (reference sequence). Trimming took off 3 bases at V and 7 bases at J, with 10 bases between the two ends. The CDR3 is 12 residues long. This chain's CDR3 is CASSHLRGEQYF. The CDR3 DNA is TGTGCCAGCAGCCATCTTAGGGGGGAGCAGTACTTC.

This clonotype was detected a few times. This chain uses TRBV29-1 with TRBJ2-1; D unclear. The ends were cut back, 4 bases at V and 4 bases at J, with 14 bases in the middle. The CDR3 contains 14 residues. Germline CDR1 is SQVTM and CDR2 is ANQGSEA. CDR3 amino acids: CSVVARMGYNEQFF. The CDR3 coding sequence is TGCAGCGTTGTAGCCAGGATGGGATACAATGAGCAGTTCTTC.

This clonotype has only a few counts. This chain links TRBV30 with TRBJ2-5, with D unclear. CDR3 size: 13 residues. From germline, CDR1 is GTSNPN and CDR2 SVGIG (reference sequence). V was pared by 2 bases and J by 2 bases, with 9 bases between. CDR3 amino acids: CAWSYRPQETQYF. CDR3 sequence (DNA): TGTGCCTGGAGTTACCGGCCTCAAGAGACCCAGTACTTC.

This clonotype was detected many times. This chain uses TRBV11-2 with TRBJ2-3; 7 bases are a match to TRBD2. V was clipped by 5 bases and J by 2 bases; unmatched bases: 10. Germline CDR1 is SGHAT and CDR2 is FQNNGV. CDR3 size: 16 residues. In nucleotides, the CDR3 is TGTGCCAGCAGCGGCTATCGACTAGCCGTCACAGATACGCAGTATTTT. Encoded protein: CASSGYRLAVTDTQYF.